This T cell receptor (beta chain) was captured by sequencing in a study of CD8+ T cells in alopecia areata. Background on the study: Those treated were given oral tofacitinib at 5 to 10 mg twice daily.

The study's findings and limits: Compared with normal scalp, lesional scalp had higher clonality and more expanded CD8+ clones.

Treatment indicated: oral pan-JAK inhibitor, 5-10 mg twice daily. It was cDNA, reverse transcribed from extracted RNA, that served as the sequencing template. This table comes from immunoSEQ multiplex PCR, and its TCRdb copy is limited to in-frame clones, with some not included. This sample has about 280,000 clones, with roughly 64% found just once. Concerning this clone itself: Its antigen is not identified.

This receptor was taken from a human donor with alopecia areata. The source material was CD4+ T cells sorted from blood, sampled at week 24, from a patient treated with tofacitinib.

The CDR3 nucleotides read TGCGCCAGCAGCCTCGTTCTCGGGGGCGAGGGAGAGACCCAGTACTTC. This translates into CASSLVLGGEGETQYF. V usage is TRBV5-1 and J usage is TRBJ2-5; tentatively, D is TRBD1 or TRBD2 (6 bases each). V was trimmed by 4 bases and J by 4 bases, leaving 20 bases between them. The CDR3 is 16 residues long. Germline CDR1 is SGHRS and CDR2 is YFSETQ.